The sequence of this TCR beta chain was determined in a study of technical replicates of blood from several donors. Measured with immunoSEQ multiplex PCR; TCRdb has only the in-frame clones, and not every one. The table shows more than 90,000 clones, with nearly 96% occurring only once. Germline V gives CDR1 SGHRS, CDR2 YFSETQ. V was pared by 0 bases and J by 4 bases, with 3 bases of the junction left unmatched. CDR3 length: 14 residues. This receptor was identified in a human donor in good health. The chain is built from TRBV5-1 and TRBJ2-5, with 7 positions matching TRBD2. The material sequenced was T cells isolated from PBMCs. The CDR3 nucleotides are TGCGCCAGCAGCTTGGTGGCGGGAGCAGAGACCCAGTACTTC. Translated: CASSLVAGAETQYF. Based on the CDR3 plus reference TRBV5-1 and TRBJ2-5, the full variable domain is KAGVTQTPRYLIKTRGQQVTLSCSPISGHRSVSWYQQTPGQGLQFLFEYFSETQRNKGNFPGRFSGRQFSNSRSEMNVSTLELGDSALYLCASSLVAGAETQYFGPGTRLLVL.